The rows below give T cell receptor beta chains drawn from one sample of a study of Graves' ophthalmopathy and Graves' hyperthyroidism. Using its own MiXCR run on the multiplex PCR reads, TCRdb lists one record per CDR3 protein. This sample carries 170,000 or so distinct CDR3 sequences, 30% to 45% of them seen once, and the ten largest clones take over 7%. Sequenced material: peripheral blood. The receptors here all came from a man between 25 and 39 years old with Graves' ophthalmopathy. The CDR3 runs from the conserved cysteine through the conserved F or W. D genes are given only for firm matches. Clone size is not always given. Where it is, it says once, few, many or a class for expanded clones.

j_call	v_call	d_call	clone_size	cdr3_aa	cdr3_nt
TRBJ2-4	TRBV7-8	TRBD2	NA	CASSFTSGRPLAKNIQYF	TGTGCCAGCAGCTTTACTAGCGGGAGACCTTTAGCCAAAAACATTCAGTACTTC
TRBJ1-2	TRBV7-8	TRBD1	many	CASSPGTGPYGYTF	TGTGCCAGCAGCCCGGGGACAGGTCCTTATGGCTACACCTTC
TRBJ1-1	TRBV19	NA	NA	CASSPTVGNTEAFF	TGTGCCAGTAGCCCGACCGTGGGGAACACTGAAGCTTTCTTT
TRBJ2-5	TRBV18	TRBD2	many	CASSPRPGGGTETQYF	TGTGCCAGCTCACCACGTCCGGGAGGCGGGACGGAGACCCAGTACTTC
TRBJ1-2	TRBV12-3/TRBV12-4	NA	many	CASSQGYYGYTF	TGTGCCAGCAGTCAGGGATACTATGGCTACACCTTC
TRBJ1-2	TRBV12-3/TRBV12-4	NA	many	CASSLAITGPDGYTF	TGTGCCAGCAGCCTAGCCATAACAGGGCCCGATGGCTACACCTTC
TRBJ2-5	TRBV5-1	TRBD1	NA	CASSLQGAEETQYF	TGCGCCAGCAGCTTACAGGGGGCGGAAGAGACCCAGTACTTC
TRBJ2-7	TRBV7-2	NA	many	CASSLGATGYYEQYF	TGTGCCAGCAGCTTAGGGGCGACGGGATACTACGAGCAGTACTTC
TRBJ1-2	TRBV7-2	TRBD1	NA	CASSPGQGDYGYTF	TGTGCCAGCAGCCCGGGACAGGGGGACTATGGCTACACCTTC
TRBJ1-1	TRBV28	TRBD1	NA	CASTADRARTEAFF	TGTGCCAGCACCGCCGACAGGGCCAGAACTGAAGCTTTCTTT
TRBJ2-2	TRBV28	NA	many	CASSPPPLRIANTGELFF	TGTGCCAGCAGCCCGCCGCCGCTCCGTATCGCGAACACCGGGGAGCTGTTTTTT
TRBJ2-5	TRBV20-1	NA	many	CSARDGTLAQYF	TGCAGTGCTAGAGATGGGACTCTCGCCCAGTACTTC
TRBJ2-5	TRBV10-3	NA	NA	CAISERASETQYF	TGTGCCATCAGTGAAAGGGCCTCGGAGACCCAGTACTTC
TRBJ1-6	TRBV7-2	TRBD1	many	CASTDRAGSPLHF	TGTGCCAGCACCGACAGGGCAGGGTCACCCCTCCACTTT
TRBJ1-2	TRBV6-2/TRBV6-3	NA	NA	CAAGEGYGYTF	TGTGCCGCCGGGGAGGGCTATGGCTACACCTTC
TRBJ1-2	TRBV28	NA	many	CATRQEGYGYTF	TGTGCCACCCGACAGGAGGGCTATGGCTACACCTTC
TRBJ2-5	TRBV6-5	NA	many	CASRPGTPAQETQYF	TGTGCCAGCAGACCAGGCACCCCAGCCCAAGAGACCCAGTACTTC
TRBJ2-2	TRBV6-5	NA	many	CASTNSGSGELFF	TGTGCCAGCACCAACTCCGGATCCGGGGAGCTGTTTTTT
TRBJ2-2	TRBV30	NA	NA	CAWSVGGTRRPIPTGELFF	TGTGCCTGGAGTGTAGGGGGAACGAGACGGCCGATACCCACCGGGGAGCTGTTTTTT
TRBJ2-7	TRBV3-1	TRBD2	many	CASSQESRLALSYEQYF	TGTGCCAGCAGCCAAGAGAGTCGACTAGCGCTATCCTACGAGCAGTACTTC
TRBJ1-2	TRBV12-3/TRBV12-4	NA	once	CASQQQGRGYTF	TGTGCCAGTCAACAACAGGGACGCGGCTACACCTTC
TRBJ1-1	TRBV19	NA	NA	CASNPPVPTEAFF	TGTGCCAGTAATCCACCGGTACCGACTGAAGCTTTCTTT
TRBJ2-7	TRBV7-8	TRBD1	few	CASSPDRGYSFEQYF	TGTGCCAGCAGCCCCGACAGGGGTTATTCGTTCGAGCAGTACTTC
TRBJ1-1	TRBV30	NA	NA	CAWNRMDTEAFF	TGTGCCTGGAACCGCATGGACACTGAAGCTTTCTTT
TRBJ2-7	TRBV6-2/TRBV6-3	TRBD1	few	CASYGQGEQYF	TGTGCCAGCTATGGACAGGGCGAGCAGTACTTC
TRBJ1-5	TRBV6-2/TRBV6-3	NA	NA	CASSYWQGDQPQHF	TGTGCCAGCAGTTATTGGCAAGGTGATCAGCCCCAGCATTTT
TRBJ2-5	TRBV6-6	NA	many	CASSPTRTDQETQYF	TGTGCCAGCAGCCCAACCCGGACAGACCAAGAGACCCAGTACTTC
TRBJ2-7	TRBV12-3/TRBV12-4	TRBD2	NA	CASSEGLAGGSSYEQYF	TGTGCCAGCAGTGAGGGACTAGCGGGAGGTAGCTCCTACGAGCAGTACTTC